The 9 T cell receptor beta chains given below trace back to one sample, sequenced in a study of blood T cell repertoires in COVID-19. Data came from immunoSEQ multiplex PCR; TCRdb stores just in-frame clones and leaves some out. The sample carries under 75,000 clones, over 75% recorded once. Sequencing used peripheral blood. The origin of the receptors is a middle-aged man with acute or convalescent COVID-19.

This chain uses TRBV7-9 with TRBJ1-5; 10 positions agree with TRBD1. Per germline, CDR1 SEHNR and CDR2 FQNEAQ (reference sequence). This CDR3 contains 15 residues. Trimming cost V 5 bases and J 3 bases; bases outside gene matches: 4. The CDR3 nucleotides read TGTGCCAGCAGCAAGACAGGGGGCTCCAATCAGCCCCAGCATTTT. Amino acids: CASSKTGGSNQPQHF.

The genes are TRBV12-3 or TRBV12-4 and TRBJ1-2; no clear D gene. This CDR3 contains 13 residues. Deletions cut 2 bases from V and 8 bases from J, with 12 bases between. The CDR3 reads CASSLIGPGGYTF. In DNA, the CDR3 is TGTGCCAGCAGTTTAATCGGTCCCGGGGGCTACACCTTC.

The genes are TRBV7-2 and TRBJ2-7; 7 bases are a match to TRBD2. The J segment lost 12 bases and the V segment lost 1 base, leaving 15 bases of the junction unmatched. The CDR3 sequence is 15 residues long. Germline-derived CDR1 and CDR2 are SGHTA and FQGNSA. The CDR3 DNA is TGTGCCAGCAGCTTAGGGGGAGGGACTTACAGTGGTTTGTACTTC. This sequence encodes CASSLGGGTYSGLYF.

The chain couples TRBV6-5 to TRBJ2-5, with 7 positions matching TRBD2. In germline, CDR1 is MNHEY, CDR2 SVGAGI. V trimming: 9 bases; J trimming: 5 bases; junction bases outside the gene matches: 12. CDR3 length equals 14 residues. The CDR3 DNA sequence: TGTGCCAGTAAAAACGCCCTGGGAGGGGAGACCCAGTACTTC. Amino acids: CASKNALGGETQYF.

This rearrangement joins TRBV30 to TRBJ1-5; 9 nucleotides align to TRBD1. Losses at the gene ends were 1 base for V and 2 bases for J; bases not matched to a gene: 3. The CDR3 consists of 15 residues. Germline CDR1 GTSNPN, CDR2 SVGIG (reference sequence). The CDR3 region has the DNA TGTGCCTGGAGTGCCGGGACAGGGCGCAATCAGCCCCAGCATTTT. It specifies CAWSAGTGRNQPQHF.

The CDR3 nucleotides read TGTGCCTGGAGCCCGGACAGGTCTCGTGAGACCCAGTACTTC. Amino acid sequence: CAWSPDRSRETQYF. The V gene is TRBV30, the J gene TRBJ2-5; 7 positions match TRBD1. The germline V gene encodes CDR1 GTSNPN and CDR2 SVGIG (reference sequence). J gave up 5 bases and V 3 bases, and 9 bases lay outside the gene matches. The CDR3 spans 14 residues.

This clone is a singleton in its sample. The CDR3 region has the DNA TGCAGTGCTAGTCCACGAGGGCTCTATGGCTACACCTTC. This codes for CSASPRGLYGYTF. The rearrangement uses TRBV20-1 and TRBJ1-2; D is unclear. The germline gives CDR1 DFQATT, CDR2 SNEGSKA (reference sequence). The V and J ends lost 3 bases and 4 bases respectively, with 12 bases between them. The CDR3 is 13 amino acids.

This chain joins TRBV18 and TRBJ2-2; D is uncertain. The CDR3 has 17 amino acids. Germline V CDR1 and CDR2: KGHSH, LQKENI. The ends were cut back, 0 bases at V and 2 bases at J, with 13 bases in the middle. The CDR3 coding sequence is TGTGCCAGCTCACCACCCTCGGTGCTAGGAAACACCGGGGAGCTGTTTTTT. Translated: CASSPPSVLGNTGELFF.

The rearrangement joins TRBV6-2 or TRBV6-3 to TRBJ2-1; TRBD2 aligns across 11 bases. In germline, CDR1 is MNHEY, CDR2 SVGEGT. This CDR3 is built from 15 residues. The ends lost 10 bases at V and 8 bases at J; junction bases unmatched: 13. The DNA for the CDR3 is TGTGCCACCAGCCCCACTAGCGGGAGATCAGATGAGCAGTTCTTC. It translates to CATSPTSGRSDEQFF.